This paragraph reports one T cell receptor beta chain. Its cognate antigen has yet to be identified. The record has no base qualities; no much larger clone is one base away. This entry belongs to a study of Ad26.COV2.S vaccination and SARS-CoV-2 variants (dated by TCRdb to the early 2020s). About the investigation overall: Donors in the vaccine arm were drawn from COV1001, a multicentre, randomized, double-blind, placebo-controlled phase I-IIa trial testing Ad26.COV2.S in healthy adults. Ad26.COV2.S was given intramuscularly at 5x10^10 or 1x10^11 viral particles, as a single shot or as two shots 56 days apart. TCRbeta repertoire sequencing was used to assess the specificity and breadth of SARS-CoV-2-reactive T cell receptors after Ad26.COV2.S vaccination. The TCR-sequenced set comprised about 32 samples: some 20 Ad26.COV2.S vaccine recipients, 5 placebo recipients and 8 SARS-CoV-2 convalescent individuals. Trial participants were randomized into five groups of five, in which low-dose or high-dose Ad26.COV2.S was given once or twice, or placebo was given on both occasions. Throughout the experiments and outcome assessment, investigators stayed blinded to trial group allocation. The study at large found these results: Compared with placebo recipients, Ad26.COV2.S recipients showed higher spike-specific TCR breadth (P = 0.0014). The study lacked the statistical power to compare responses across vaccine doses or regimens. According to the authors, total T cell responses may have been underestimated by the TCR breadth and depth analyses. After vaccination, substantial breadth of spike-specific CD8+ and CD4+ T cell responses was reported. Vaccine and placebo recipients had similar non-spike TCR breadth, a finding consistent with the vaccine containing only spike.

CDR1 is given as MDHEN and CDR2 as SYDVKM, both from the germline V gene. V lost 5 bases and J lost 3 bases, and the count of bases not matched to a germline gene is 14. The CDR3 numbers 17 residues from cysteine through phenylalanine. CDR3 DNA only is kept here, 51 bases in frame from base 1. This specimen's treatment or condition label, per the study, means: around 19 received Ad26.COV2.S at low or high dose, single or two shots; about 5 received placebo; per-sample allocation not given. For vaccine and placebo recipients, repertoires were sequenced using samples collected on day 63 after the first injection. In Cohort 1b, about two dozen adults aged 18-55 years were enrolled at a single site in Boston, USA, between 29 July and 7 August 2020. Ad26.COV2.S consisted of a replication-incompetent adenovirus type 26 vector by which a prefusion-stabilized SARS-CoV-2 spike protein from the original Wuhan strain was expressed.

The immunoSEQ Assay was the method used to sequence TCRbeta CDR3 regions. After extraction, genomic DNA underwent amplification by bias-controlled multiplex PCR, followed by high-throughput sequencing. As for the original processing: Collapsing and filtering of sequences were performed to quantify the absolute abundance of each unique TCRbeta CDR3 region. Usable DNA was measured by amplifying reference genes present in all nucleated cells, and TCRbeta template counts were normalized to that usable DNA to estimate T cell fraction. Repertoire TCRs were annotated as SARS-CoV-2-specific when V gene, CDR3 amino acid sequence and J gene were exactly matched to a known reactive TCR set. The reference SARS-CoV-2 TCR set was derived from MIRA and filtered for enrichment in COVID-19-positive ImmuneCODE repertoires, a step that removed public or cross-reactive TCRs. Using the MIRA antigens, annotated TCRs were further analysed by specific ORF or by position within an ORF. Breadth was defined as annotated unique rearrangements over total unique productive rearrangements; depth was the summed frequency of those rearrangements. Group comparisons of TCR breadth used two-sided Wilcoxon rank-sum tests. The table was pulled from immuneACCESS by TCRdb, which kept in-frame rearrangements only. Such tables lose some clones; where checked, under half of the loss comes from unresolved V genes, and the rest has no known cause. The V and J calls and clone size are taken from that table; D and trimming were inferred from the DNA. Within this sample are about 350,000 clones, with 70% to 90% of them counted one time only. Roughly 10% of the sample belongs to the ten largest clones.

This sequence uses TRBV28 and TRBJ2-5, with 8 middle bases fitting TRBD1. Sequences were derived from peripheral blood, sampled in a trial of Ad26.COV2.S vaccine versus placebo. The sequence was obtained from a person between 18 and 65 years old who received the Ad26.COV2.S COVID-19 vaccine or a placebo. The CDR3 is CASSTTITGTGEETQYF. The DNA reads as follows: TGTGCCAGCAGTACAACGATTACCGGGACAGGAGAAGAGACCCAGTACTTC.